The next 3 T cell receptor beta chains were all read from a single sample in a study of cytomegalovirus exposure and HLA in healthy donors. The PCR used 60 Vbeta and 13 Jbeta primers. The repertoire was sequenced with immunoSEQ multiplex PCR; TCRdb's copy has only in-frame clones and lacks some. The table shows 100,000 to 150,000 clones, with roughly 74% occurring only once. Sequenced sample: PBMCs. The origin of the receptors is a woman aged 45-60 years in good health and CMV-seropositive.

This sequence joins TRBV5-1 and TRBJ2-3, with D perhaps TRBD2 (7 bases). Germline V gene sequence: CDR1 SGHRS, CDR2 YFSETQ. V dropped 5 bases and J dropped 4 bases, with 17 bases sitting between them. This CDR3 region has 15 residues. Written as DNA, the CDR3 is TGCGCCAGCAGACCGGGGGAGGGGGTTGCAGATACGCAGTATTTT. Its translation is CASRPGEGVADTQYF.

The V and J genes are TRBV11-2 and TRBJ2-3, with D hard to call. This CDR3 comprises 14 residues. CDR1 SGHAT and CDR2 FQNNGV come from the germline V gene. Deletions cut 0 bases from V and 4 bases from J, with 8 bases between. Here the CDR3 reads CASSLDTSADTQYF. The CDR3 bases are TGTGCCAGCAGCTTAGATACGAGCGCAGATACGCAGTATTTT.

CDR3 residues: CASSRDPNTGELFF. CDR3 DNA: TGTGCCAGCAGCCGAGATCCGAACACCGGGGAGCTGTTTTTT. The chain has TRBV5-4 and TRBJ2-2; D is undetermined. V lost 4 bases to trimming and J lost 0 bases, with 7 bases between them. The V gene's germline CDR1 is SGHNT and CDR2 YYREEE (reference sequence). This CDR3 is built from 14 residues.